These T cell receptor beta chains were read from a single sample in a study of blood T cell repertoires in COVID-19. Using immunoSEQ multiplex PCR, the repertoire was profiled, and TCRdb retains in-frame clones only, with some absent. The sample shows under 200,000 clones, 84% of them seen only once. Sequenced input: PBMCs or T cells enriched from blood (not recorded which). The receptor set was obtained from a man between 50 and 59 years old who had recovered from COVID-19. The CDR3 runs from the conserved cysteine through the conserved F or W. A D gene is named only where the DNA matches it firmly. The size entry is marked missing in some rows and otherwise reads once, few, many or a size class.

size	J	V	D	CDR3	DNA
-	TRBJ2-1	TRBV7-2	TRBD2	CASSLAGGLNEQFF	TGTGCCAGCAGTTTAGCGGGGGGGCTAAATGAGCAGTTCTTC
-	TRBJ1-6	TRBV3-1/TRBV3-2	TRBD1	CASSQTDRVGSPLHF	TGTGCCAGCAGCCAAACGGACAGGGTAGGGTCACCCCTCCACTTT
-	TRBJ2-7	TRBV11-1	-	CASSSPRGSREQYF	TGTGCCAGCAGCTCTCCACGAGGCTCGCGGGAGCAGTACTTC
-	TRBJ1-1	TRBV18	TRBD1	CASSPFPTGQGEAFF	TGTGCCAGCTCACCTTTCCCGACAGGGCAGGGTGAAGCTTTCTTT
-	TRBJ2-5	TRBV7-2	-	CASSLASRETQYF	TGTGCCAGCAGCTTAGCGTCCCGTGAGACCCAGTACTTC
-	TRBJ2-5	TRBV4-1	-	CASSHAGRRGGGETQYF	TGCGCCAGCAGCCATGCTGGTAGGAGGGGGGGCGGGGAGACCCAGTACTTC
-	TRBJ1-6	TRBV29-1	-	CSVGEGRSSPLHF	TGCAGCGTGGGGGAGGGGCGGAGTTCACCCCTCCACTTT
-	TRBJ2-7	TRBV19	-	CASSSPGGRDEQYF	TGTGCCAGTAGTAGCCCCGGGGGGCGGGACGAGCAGTACTTC
-	TRBJ2-3	TRBV5-1	-	CASSLATQGFTDTQYF	TGCGCCAGCAGCTTGGCGACCCAGGGTTTCACAGATACGCAGTATTTT
-	TRBJ1-3	TRBV7-9	-	CASSLGSAGAGNTIYF	TGTGCCAGCAGCTTAGGATCGGCAGGGGCTGGAAACACCATATATTTT
-	TRBJ1-1	TRBV28	TRBD1	CASIGQGNTEAFF	TGTGCCAGCATTGGACAGGGAAACACTGAAGCTTTCTTT
-	TRBJ1-4	TRBV24-1	-	CATSATQGGEKLFF	TGTGCCACCAGTGCAACACAGGGCGGTGAAAAACTGTTTTTT
-	TRBJ2-2	TRBV5-1	TRBD1	CASSFEGQGGPGELFF	TGCGCCAGCAGCTTCGAAGGACAGGGAGGTCCCGGGGAGCTGTTTTTT
few	TRBJ2-7	TRBV13	-	CASSPFGGPTAYEQYF	TGTGCCAGCAGCCCATTTGGAGGACCTACCGCCTACGAGCAGTACTTC
few	TRBJ1-1	TRBV2	-	CATRTPNTEAFF	TGTGCCACCCGGACACCGAACACTGAAGCTTTCTTT
-	TRBJ1-2	TRBV5-1	-	CASSVQGDGGYTF	TGCGCCAGCAGCGTACAGGGTGATGGGGGCTACACCTTC
once	TRBJ2-1	TRBV7-2	TRBD2	CASSLDRGAYNEQFF	TGTGCCAGCAGCTTAGATCGGGGGGCCTACAATGAGCAGTTCTTC
-	TRBJ2-7	TRBV2	TRBD1	CASSTGVDEQYF	TGTGCCAGCAGTACAGGGGTTGACGAGCAGTACTTC
once	TRBJ1-1	TRBV5-1	TRBD1	CASSLGLGTGGRTEAFF	TGCGCCAGCAGCTTGGGTCTTGGGACAGGGGGCAGGACTGAAGCTTTCTTT
many	TRBJ2-3	TRBV19	TRBD2	CASTPGRGRADTQYF	TGTGCCAGTACCCCCGGGAGGGGCAGGGCAGATACGCAGTATTTT
-	TRBJ1-1	TRBV5-1	-	CASSLAGGNTEAFF	TGCGCCAGCAGCTTGGCCGGAGGTAACACTGAAGCTTTCTTT
once	TRBJ2-1	TRBV19	-	CASSIPGSSYNEQFF	TGTGCCAGTAGTATACCAGGGTCCTCCTACAATGAGCAGTTCTTC
-	TRBJ2-7	TRBV7-9	TRBD1	CASSSGQGISYEQYF	TGTGCCAGCAGCTCGGGACAGGGAATCTCCTACGAGCAGTACTTC
-	TRBJ1-1	TRBV30	-	CAWRANRNTEAFF	TGTGCCTGGAGAGCAAACAGAAACACTGAAGCTTTCTTT
few	TRBJ2-3	TRBV19	-	CASSMTPPGTGAQYF	TGTGCCAGTAGTATGACTCCCCCCGGGACTGGGGCGCAGTATTTT
-	TRBJ1-5	TRBV6-2/TRBV6-3	-	CASTPDGSNQPQHF	TGTGCCAGCACCCCAGACGGGAGCAATCAGCCCCAGCATTTT
-	TRBJ2-7	TRBV14	-	CASSQSGGRNYEQYF	TGTGCCAGCAGCCAATCAGGAGGGAGGAATTACGAGCAGTACTTC
-	TRBJ1-5	TRBV7-2	TRBD1	CASSLAPDRASAQHF	TGTGCCAGCAGCTTAGCGCCTGACAGGGCCTCGGCCCAGCATTTT
-	TRBJ2-7	TRBV7-9	TRBD1	CASSFVQGEMYEQYF	TGTGCCAGCAGCTTCGTACAGGGGGAGATGTACGAGCAGTACTTC
-	TRBJ2-7	TRBV27	-	CASSKTSIPYEQYF	TGTGCCAGCAGTAAAACGAGTATTCCCTACGAGCAGTACTTC